One and the same sample provided the 20 T cell receptor beta chains below, sequenced in a study of identical twins. TCRdb used MiXCR to reprocess the 5' RACE reads, holding one entry per CDR3 protein. The repertoire holds 1.5 million to 2 million distinct CDR3 sequences, with around 29% as singletons. Sample: cord blood. The receptors were sampled from a newborn girl in good health.

The chain has TRBV9 and TRBJ1-2; weak D call: TRBD1 (6 bases). Per the germline V gene, CDR1 is SGDLS and CDR2 is YYNGEE. V dropped 3 bases and J dropped 5 bases, with 14 bases sitting between them. This CDR3 has 14 residues. The CDR3 protein is CASSALGAAYGYTF. For the CDR3, the DNA is TGTGCCAGCAGCGCCTTGGGGGCGGCTTATGGCTACACCTTC.

Comment on this clonotype: Germline and junction disagree at one end, which may indicate a read error. This chain connects TRBV5-1 to TRBJ1-2, with 10 bases matching TRBD1. This CDR3 comprises 15 residues. Germline V gives CDR1 SGHRS, CDR2 YFSETQ. Here the CDR3 reads CASSFGQGVPYGSTF. The CDR3 nucleotides are TGCGCCAGCAGCTTTGGACAGGGGGTGCCTTATGGCTCCACCTTC.

V and J are TRBV28 and TRBJ2-7, with 12 positions matching TRBD2. This CDR3 spans 16 amino acids. With V trimmed by 1 base and J by 3 bases, 4 bases remained unmatched. CDR1 and CDR2 from the germline V gene are MDHEN and SYDVKM. The CDR3 sequence is CASSLSGTSGYYEQYF. The DNA of the CDR3 is TGTGCCAGCAGTTTATCAGGGACTAGCGGGTACTACGAGCAGTACTTC.

This clonotype was found a few times. In DNA form, the CDR3 reads TGTGCCAGCAGTTTGGACCGGGAGCTCACCTACAATGAGCAGTTCTTC. Translated, it gives CASSLDRELTYNEQFF. The chain carries TRBV28 and TRBJ2-1, with a tentative D call TRBD2 (6 bases). The germline V gene encodes CDR1 MDHEN and CDR2 SYDVKM. The CDR3 runs to 16 residues. V gave up 3 bases and J gave up 2 bases, with 14 bases separating them.

V is TRBV20-1 and J is TRBJ1-4; 8 nucleotides match TRBD1. Germline V gene data show CDR1 as DFQATT and CDR2 as SNEGSKA (reference sequence). The CDR3 is 14 residues long. V trimming: 2 bases; J trimming: 5 bases; junction bases outside the gene matches: 4. The CDR3: CSARKQGVNEKLFF. The CDR3 DNA reads as TGCAGTGCTAGAAAACAGGGGGTCAATGAAAAACTGTTTTTT.

The gene calls are TRBV18 and TRBJ2-7; perhaps TRBD2 as D (6 bases). The germline V gene has CDR1 KGHSH and CDR2 LQKENI. Trimming pared 1 base from V and 5 bases from J, leaving 15 bases between. The CDR3 has 15 amino acids. The CDR3 nucleotides are TGTGCCAGCTCACCACATCCCGGGGGTAAGAACGAGCAGTACTTC. It is translated as CASSPHPGGKNEQYF.

This clonotype has more than one count but fewer than ten. The chain recombines TRBV25-1 with TRBJ2-1, with TRBD1 matching over 8 bases. V dropped 10 bases and J dropped 4; count of bases not matched to a gene: 12. The CDR3 extends over 15 amino acids. CDR1 is MGHDK, CDR2 SYGVNS, per germline. The DNA for the CDR3 is TGTGCCACCCACTTCGGGACAGGTGCGTACAATGAGCAGTTCTTC. It is translated as CATHFGTGAYNEQFF. Full variable domain (outside the CDR3, taken from reference TRBV25-1 and TRBJ2-1): EADIYQTPRYLVIGTGKKITLECSQTMGHDKMYWYQQDPGMELHLIHYSYGVNSTEKGDLSSESTVSRIRTEHFPLTLESARPSHTSQYLCATHFGTGAYNEQFFGPGTRLTVL.

The V call is TRBV29-1, the J call TRBJ2-7; no definite D call. Trimming pared 5 bases from V and 2 bases from J, leaving 10 bases between. The length of the CDR3 is 12 residues. The germline V gene encodes CDR1 SQVTM and CDR2 ANQGSEA. CDR3 in DNA: TGCAGCGTTTTGGACGGAACCTACGAGCAGTACTTC. Translating it yields CSVLDGTYEQYF.

This clonotype was picked up a small number of times. This chain uses TRBV6-6 with TRBJ1-5, with D possibly being TRBD1 (5 bases). V lost 2 bases to trimming and J lost 3 bases, with 11 bases between them. Germline values: CDR1 MNHNY, CDR2 SVGAGI (reference sequence). This CDR3 is 15 amino acids long. Written as DNA, the CDR3 is TGTGCCAGCAGTTACACAGGAGGGAACAATCAGCCCCAGCATTTT. Its protein is CASSYTGGNNQPQHF.

Comments on this clonotype: The germline gene is not matched at one end of the junction; a read error may be the cause. The V call is TRBV4-2, the J call TRBJ2-3; 13 bases map to TRBD2. The CDR3 contains 18 residues. In germline, CDR1 is LGHNA, CDR2 YNFKEQ. CDR3 in DNA: TGTGCCTGCAGCCAAGGATCCGGACTAGCGGGGGGCACAGATACGCAGTATTTT. It yields the protein CACSQGSGLAGGTDTQYF.

CDR3 sequence reads: CAWSGGDTYNEQFF. In nucleotides, the CDR3 is TGTGCCTGGAGCGGGGGGGACACCTACAATGAGCAGTTCTTC. The chain uses TRBV30 and TRBJ2-1, with TRBD2 matching 8 bases. After removal of 3 bases from V and 2 bases from J, the junction contained 3 bases not matched to a gene. The CDR3 extends over 14 amino acids. CDR1 is GTSNPN and CDR2 is SVGIG in the germline V gene (reference sequence).

The chain has TRBV20-1 and TRBJ2-3, with TRBD1 as a possible D gene (6 bases). Germline CDR1 and CDR2: DFQATT and SNEGSKA (reference sequence). Trimming took 3 bases from V and 2 from J, leaving 15 bases between them. The length of the CDR3 is 15 residues. The CDR3 here is CSARGRGPITDTQYF. CDR3 coding DNA: TGCAGTGCTAGGGGCAGGGGCCCCATCACAGATACGCAGTATTTT.

This clonotype occurred a few times. The CDR3 coding sequence is TGCAGTGCTAGTGTTAGGGGGATGAACACTGAAGCTTTCTTT. Its translation: CSASVRGMNTEAFF. This rearrangement joins TRBV20-1 to TRBJ1-1, with D possibly TRBD1 on 6 matching bases. Between the trimmed V and J ends, which lost 3 bases and 0 bases, there was a span of 11 bases. Germline V gives CDR1 DFQATT, CDR2 SNEGSKA (reference sequence). This CDR3 region has 14 residues.

The J gene is TRBJ2-4, the V gene TRBV11-2; 11 nucleotides line up with TRBD2. From germline, CDR1 is SGHAT and CDR2 FQNNGV. CDR3 size: 15 residues. V lost 3 bases and J lost 13; bases outside the gene matches: 11. CDR3 DNA sequence: TGTGCCAGCAGCTTTAGCGGGGGGGCTTTCAATGAGCAGTACTTC. Its protein product is CASSFSGGAFNEQYF.

The DNA for the CDR3 is TGTGCCAGCAGCGTTAGACAGGGAGAGCAGTACTTC. Its translation: CASSVRQGEQYF. V and J are TRBV5-4 and TRBJ2-5; 7 positions match TRBD1. Trimming cost V 4 bases and J 11 bases; bases outside gene matches: 8. The CDR3 extends over 12 amino acids. The germline CDR1 and CDR2 sequences are SGHNT and YYREEE (reference sequence).

This clonotype was seen a handful of times. J is TRBJ2-2 and V is TRBV28; the D is unclear. The CDR3 is 14 residues long. Trimming left V 2 bases short and J 6 bases short, with 10 bases between. Germline V gives CDR1 MDHEN, CDR2 SYDVKM. CDR3 protein: CASSLPAIPGELFF. The CDR3 nucleotides read TGTGCCAGCAGTTTACCCGCTATTCCCGGGGAGCTGTTTTTT.

The V gene is TRBV12-3 or TRBV12-4, the J gene TRBJ2-3; TRBD2 agrees at 14 bases. CDR3 length: 20 residues. Losses at the gene ends were 1 base for V and 5 bases for J; bases not matched to a gene: 14. CDR3 sequence (DNA): TGTGCCAGCAGTTTAGAGTTCGGGACTAGCGGGAGTACTCTGAGAGATACGCAGTATTTT. It encodes CASSLEFGTSGSTLRDTQYF.

This clonotype was seen a few times. The chain recombines TRBV6-1 with TRBJ2-3; the D call may be TRBD1 or TRBD2 (6 bases each). Trimming stripped 11 bases from V and 5 bases from J, with 17 bases between. The CDR3 is made up of 13 amino acids. Per germline, CDR1 MNHNS and CDR2 SASEGT. The CDR3 bases are TGTGCCGGGGGGCGACACCACGGAGATACGCAGTATTTT. Amino acids: CAGGRHHGDTQYF.

The chain recombines TRBV7-2 with TRBJ1-2; 7 bases map to TRBD1. The ends lost 3 bases at V and 3 bases at J; junction bases unmatched: 4. CDR1 is SGHTA, CDR2 FQGNSA, per germline. This CDR3 has 14 residues. The CDR3 reads CASSFPTGYYGYTF. Written as DNA, the CDR3 is TGTGCCAGCAGCTTCCCGACAGGGTACTATGGCTACACCTTC.

This clonotype was recorded once. The chain combines TRBV14 with TRBJ2-2, with TRBD2 as a possible D gene (5 bases). The V gene lost 2 bases and the J gene lost 6 bases, with 16 bases spanning the gap. This CDR3 spans 16 amino acids. CDR1 is SGHDN, CDR2 FVKESK, per germline. CDR3 DNA sequence: TGTGCCAGCAGCCAACGTGAGGGAGTTTACGCCGGGGAGCTGTTTTTT. Translating it yields CASSQREGVYAGELFF.